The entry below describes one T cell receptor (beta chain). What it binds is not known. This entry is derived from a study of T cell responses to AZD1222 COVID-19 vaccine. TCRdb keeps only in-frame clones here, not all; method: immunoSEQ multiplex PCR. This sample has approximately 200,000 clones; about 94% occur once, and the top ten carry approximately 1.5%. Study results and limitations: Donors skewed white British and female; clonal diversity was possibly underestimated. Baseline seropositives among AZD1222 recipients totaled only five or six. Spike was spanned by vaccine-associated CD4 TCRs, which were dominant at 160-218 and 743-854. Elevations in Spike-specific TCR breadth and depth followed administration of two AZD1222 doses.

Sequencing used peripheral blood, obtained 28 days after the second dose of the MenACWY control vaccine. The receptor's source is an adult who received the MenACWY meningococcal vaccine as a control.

DNA of the CDR3: TGTGCCAGCAGTTCCAGAAGGGGGGACAGAAGGCCCTACGAGCAGTACTTC. This sequence encodes CASSSRRGDRRPYEQYF. This rearrangement joins TRBV27 to TRBJ2-7; D is possibly TRBD1 (7 bases). CDR3 length: 17 residues. V was trimmed by 4 bases and J by 2 bases, leaving 21 bases between them. Germline V gene lookup returns CDR1 MNHEY and CDR2 SMNVEV (reference sequence).